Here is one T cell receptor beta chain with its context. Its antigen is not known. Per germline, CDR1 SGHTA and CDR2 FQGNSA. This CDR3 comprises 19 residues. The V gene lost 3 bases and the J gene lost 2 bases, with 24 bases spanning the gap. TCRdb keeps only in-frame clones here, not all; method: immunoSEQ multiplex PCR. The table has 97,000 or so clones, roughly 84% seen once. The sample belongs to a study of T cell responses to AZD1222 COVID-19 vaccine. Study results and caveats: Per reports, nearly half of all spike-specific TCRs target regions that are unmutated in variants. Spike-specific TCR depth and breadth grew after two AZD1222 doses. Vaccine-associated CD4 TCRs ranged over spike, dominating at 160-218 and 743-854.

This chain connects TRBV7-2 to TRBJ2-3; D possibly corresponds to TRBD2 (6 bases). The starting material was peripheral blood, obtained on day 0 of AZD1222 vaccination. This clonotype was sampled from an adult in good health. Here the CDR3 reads CASSFAGRRREGNTDTQYF. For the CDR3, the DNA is TGTGCCAGCAGCTTTGCGGGGAGACGGAGAGAGGGAAACACAGATACGCAGTATTTT.